The next 30 T cell receptor beta chains were all read from a single sample in a study of immune evolution from preneoplasia to lung adenocarcinoma (dated by TCRdb to the early 2020s). The receptor library was made with the immunoSEQ multiplex PCR assay. TCRdb holds this immuneACCESS table with in-frame rearrangements only. Some clones are missing; in checked studies, unresolved V genes explain under half, and the rest has no known cause. For this sample the table gives 8,000 or so clones, of which about 76% were detected only once. In total, the top ten clones hold about 8.3% of the sample. Sequenced sample: FFPE invasive lung adenocarcinoma tissue. The cell subset or site label corresponds to: frankly invasive lung adenocarcinoma (ADC). The receptors originated from a person aged 50 to 59 with lung adenocarcinoma.

This chain joins TRBV19 and TRBJ1-5; D unresolved. The CDR3 covers 18 residues. Germline CDR1 LNHDA, CDR2 SQIVND (reference sequence). Trimming shortened V by 6 bases and J by 0 bases, and 21 bases separated the two germline ends. The CDR3 DNA reads as TGTGCCAGTAGCACGGGAGGGTCGACCGATTATAGCAATCAGCCCCAGCATTTT. Amino acid sequence: CASSTGGSTDYSNQPQHF. Supplemented by reference TRBV19 and TRBJ1-5, the full variable domain reads DGGITQSPKYLFRKEGQNVTLSCEQNLNHDAMYWYRQDPGQGLRLIYYSQIVNDFQKGDIAEGYSVSREKKESFPLTVTSAQKNPTAFYLCASSTGGSTDYSNQPQHFGDGTRLSIL.

The rearrangement links TRBV9 to TRBJ2-7; the D call may be TRBD1 or TRBD2 (5 bases each). The germline CDR1 and CDR2 sequences are SGDLS and YYNGEE. The CDR3 extends over 16 amino acids. The V gene lost 4 bases and the J gene lost 4 bases, with 21 bases spanning the gap. For the CDR3, the DNA is TGTGCCAGCAGCCCTAGGGACCGGGGCTCCTTTTACGAGCAGTACTTC. Its protein is CASSPRDRGSFYEQYF. The full variable domain, with the rest looked up from reference TRBV9 and TRBJ2-7, is DSGVTQTPKHLITATGQRVTLRCSPRSGDLSVYWYQQSLDQGLQFLIQYYNGEERAKGNILERFSAQQFPDLHSELNLSSLELGDSALYFCASSPRDRGSFYEQYFGPGTRLTVT.

In DNA, the CDR3 is TGTGCCAGCAGTGAAATCAATCAGCCCCAGCATTTT. Protein sequence: CASSEINQPQHF. The V call is TRBV2, the J call TRBJ1-5; D call uncertain. This CDR3 has 12 residues. V was cut by 2 bases and J by 3 bases, with 2 bases left in between. Germline V lookup: CDR1 SNHLY, CDR2 FYNNEI.

This clone was seen only a few times. The chain couples TRBV28 to TRBJ1-1, with D hard to call. V was cut by 6 bases and J by 4 bases, with 12 bases left in between. Germline V gene data show CDR1 as MDHEN and CDR2 as SYDVKM. The CDR3 is 13 amino acids. The CDR3 loop reads CASSTFLGTEAFF. The DNA of the CDR3 is TGTGCCAGCAGCACCTTTCTGGGCACTGAAGCTTTCTTT. The complete variable domain, with remaining parts taken from reference TRBV28 and TRBJ1-1, reads DVKVTQSSRYLVKRTGEKVFLECVQDMDHENMFWYRQDPGLGLRLIYFSYDVKMKEKGDIPEGYSVSREKKERFSLILESASTNQTSMYLCASSTFLGTEAFFGQGTRLTVV.

The chain has TRBV5-1 and TRBJ1-1; no clear D. The CDR3 is 15 residues long. Germline V gives CDR1 SGHRS, CDR2 YFSETQ. V lost 5 bases to trimming and J lost 0 bases, with 14 bases between them. The CDR3 nucleotides read TGCGCCAGCAGGGCCGCACAGCCTATGAACACTGAAGCTTTCTTT. Translation: CASRAAQPMNTEAFF.

The chain is built from TRBV2 and TRBJ1-4; D remains ambiguous. Per germline, CDR1 SNHLY and CDR2 FYNNEI. Deletions cut 6 bases from V and 3 bases from J, with 5 bases between. The CDR3 sequence is 12 residues long. The CDR3 sequence: CASRRPNEKLFF. The CDR3 coding sequence is TGTGCCAGCAGACGGCCTAATGAAAAACTGTTTTTT.

This rearrangement joins TRBV6-5 to TRBJ2-7; the D gene is possibly TRBD1 (6 bases). CDR3 size: 14 residues. Deletions cut 5 bases from V and 6 bases from J, with 17 bases between. CDR1 and CDR2 (germline): MNHEY, SVGAGI. This chain's CDR3 is CASSVRDNKGEQYF. CDR3 nucleotide sequence: TGTGCCAGCAGTGTCCGGGACAACAAGGGCGAGCAGTACTTC.

This clone was detected once. V usage is TRBV11-3 and J usage is TRBJ2-2, with D maybe TRBD2 (5 bases). Per the germline V gene, CDR1 is SGHNT and CDR2 is YENEEA. V gave up 1 base and J gave up 6 bases, with 15 bases separating them. The CDR3 totals 16 residues. The CDR3 spells CASSLGPPGSSGELFF. CDR3 DNA sequence: TGTGCCAGCAGCTTAGGCCCTCCGGGGAGCTCCGGGGAGCTGTTTTTT.

This clone has just one count. At one end, the junction sequence differs from germline, possibly due to a read error. This specimen includes other DNA sequences encoding the same CDR3. This rearrangement joins TRBV27 to TRBJ2-7; D is perhaps TRBD1 (6 bases). The CDR3 runs to 16 residues. Germline values: CDR1 MNHEY, CDR2 SMNVEV (reference sequence). Here the CDR3 DNA reads TGCGCCAGCAGTTCACAGCCGGGACAAGGGGCCTACGAGCAGTACTTC. Protein sequence: CASSSQPGQGAYEQYF.

This clone was counted between two and nine times. This chain joins TRBV28 and TRBJ1-1; possibly TRBD1 for D (5 bases). The V end was cut by 2 bases, the J end by 1 base, with 5 bases between. Looked up from germline, CDR1 is MDHEN and CDR2 is SYDVKM. This CDR3 is built from 13 residues. This chain's CDR3 is CASSLRGNTEAFF. The DNA of the CDR3 is TGTGCCAGCAGTTTAAGGGGGAACACTGAAGCTTTCTTT.

A word on this clone: A read error may account for a junction end that differs from germline. The chain carries TRBV11-2 and TRBJ1-2; D perhaps matches TRBD1 (5 bases). The CDR3 length is 13 residues. The germline V gene encodes CDR1 SGHAT and CDR2 FQNNGV. The CDR3 sequence: CASSAFGEGPLTF. CDR3 in DNA: TGTGCCAGCAGCGCTTTTGGGGAGGGGCCGCTGACGTTC.

This clone has a handful of counts. The rearrangement joins TRBV11-2 to TRBJ2-7, with 7 nucleotides matching TRBD2. Germline V gene sequence: CDR1 SGHAT, CDR2 FQNNGV. The CDR3 sequence is 13 residues long. V shed 0 bases and J 7 bases; nucleotides not matched to a gene: 3. For the CDR3, the DNA is TGTGCCAGCAGCTTAGACGGGGGGTATGAGCAGTACTTC. Amino acids: CASSLDGGYEQYF.

This chain connects TRBV11-2 to TRBJ1-2, with 7 bases lining up with TRBD1. Unmatched junction bases numbered 7, after V lost 1 base and J lost 2 bases. The CDR3 is 16 amino acids. Germline CDR1 SGHAT, CDR2 FQNNGV. The CDR3 nucleotides are TGTGCCAGCAGCTTAGCCCCCACGACAGGGAACTATGGCTACACCTTC. This sequence encodes CASSLAPTTGNYGYTF.

The chain recombines TRBV10-3 with TRBJ2-5; no clear D. The CDR3 loop spans 12 amino acids. The V gene lost 10 bases and the J gene lost 0 bases, with 9 bases spanning the gap. Germline assignment: CDR1 ENHRY and CDR2 SYGVKD. CDR3 sequence: CATGPDQETQYF. The CDR3 DNA is TGTGCCACCGGACCTGACCAAGAGACCCAGTACTTC.

The chain recombines TRBV5-1 with TRBJ1-1; D gene unclear. The CDR3 loop spans 14 amino acids. From germline, CDR1 is SGHRS and CDR2 YFSETQ. The V end lost 2 bases, the J end lost 3 bases, and 11 bases lay between the germline ends. Here the CDR3 DNA reads TGCGCCAGCAGCTTCTCGGCGGGTGACACTGAAGCTTTCTTT. Protein: CASSFSAGDTEAFF.

The rearrangement joins TRBV7-2 to TRBJ2-5, with D hard to call. Germline values: CDR1 SGHTA, CDR2 FQGNSA. The CDR3 totals 13 residues. The ends were cut back, 2 bases at V and 1 base at J, with 5 bases in the middle. CDR3 coding DNA: TGTGCCAGCAGCTTAAACAGCCAAGAGACCCAGTACTTC. Its translation is CASSLNSQETQYF. Full variable domain (outside the CDR3, taken from reference TRBV7-2 and TRBJ2-5): GAGVSQSPSNKVTEKGKDVELRCDPISGHTALYWYRQSLGQGLEFLIYFQGNSAPDKSGLPSDRFSAERTGGSVSTLTIQRTQQEDSAVYLCASSLNSQETQYFGPGTRLLVL.

J is TRBJ1-2 and V is TRBV28; D is perhaps TRBD1 (6 bases). CDR1 is MDHEN, CDR2 SYDVKM, per germline. Trimming left V 6 bases short and J 3 bases short, with 14 bases between. This CDR3 comprises 14 residues. The CDR3 sequence is CASSPADRYYGYTF. CDR3 nucleotide sequence: TGTGCCAGCAGCCCTGCCGACAGGTACTATGGCTACACCTTC.

The CDR3 DNA sequence: TGTGCCAGCAGTGAAGCGCTTGACCCTACGATAGAACTTACGCAGTATTTT. The encoded protein is CASSEALDPTIELTQYF. The chain combines TRBV2 with TRBJ2-3; no firm D call. Trimming took 0 bases from V and 8 from J, leaving 21 bases between them. CDR1 is SNHLY and CDR2 is FYNNEI in the germline V gene. CDR3 length: 17 amino acids.

With respect to this clone: Relative to the germline gene, one junction end is altered; a read error may explain this. This rearrangement joins TRBV18 to TRBJ1-1; no definite D call. The CDR3 has 12 residues. Germline V gives CDR1 KGHSH, CDR2 LQKENI. The CDR3 here is CATSLSTTEAFF. In DNA form, the CDR3 reads TGTGCCACCTCACTATCTACCACTGAAGCTTTCTTT.

The V gene is TRBV10-2, the J gene TRBJ1-1; D is unclear. This CDR3 has 14 residues. Between the trimmed V and J ends, which lost 6 bases and 3 bases, there was a span of 14 bases. The V gene's germline CDR1 is WSHSY and CDR2 SAAADI. The CDR3 sequence is CASRRVVGDTEAFF. The DNA for the CDR3 is TGCGCCAGCAGAAGGGTGGTTGGGGACACTGAAGCTTTCTTT.

The chain links TRBV6-5 to TRBJ1-4; D unclear. The CDR3 is 14 residues long. Trimming left V 8 bases short and J 8 bases short, with 18 bases between. Per the germline V gene, CDR1 is MNHEY and CDR2 is SVGAGI. The DNA for the CDR3 is TGTGCCAGCGCTGACCCTACCCGGCCCGAAAAACTGTTTTTT. Translating it yields CASADPTRPEKLFF.

The J gene is TRBJ2-1, the V gene TRBV27, with D hard to call. The CDR3 length is 14 residues. Germline CDR1 and CDR2: MNHEY and SMNVEV (reference sequence). Trimming shortened V by 3 bases and J by 7 bases, and 13 bases separated the two germline ends. CDR3 DNA sequence: TGTGCCAGCAGTTTTGCGGTGACCCGGAATGAGCAGTTCTTC. This encodes CASSFAVTRNEQFF.

The rearrangement links TRBV27 to TRBJ1-1; D uncertain. V lost 3 bases to trimming and J lost 5 bases, with 13 bases between them. Per the germline V gene, CDR1 is MNHEY and CDR2 is SMNVEV (reference sequence). The CDR3 contains 14 residues. The CDR3 sequence: CASSFQPGSTEAFF. CDR3 sequence (DNA): TGTGCCAGCAGTTTTCAGCCCGGGAGTACTGAAGCTTTCTTT.

The chain employs TRBV5-8 and TRBJ2-3, with TRBD2 matching 8 bases. The trim removed 3 bases at V and 2 bases at J, leaving 8 bases unmatched. The CDR3 has 16 amino acids. CDR1 SGHTS and CDR2 YDEGEE come from the germline V gene. The DNA for the CDR3 is TGTGCCAGCAGCTCCCAGCGGGAGCAATTCACAGATACGCAGTATTTT. Translating it yields CASSSQREQFTDTQYF.

This chain connects TRBV10-3 to TRBJ1-1; possible D gene TRBD1, 5 bases. The V gene lost 0 bases and the J gene lost 2 bases, with 10 bases spanning the gap. CDR1 is ENHRY and CDR2 is SYGVKD in the germline V gene. There are 15 residues in the CDR3. CDR3 DNA sequence: TGTGCCATCAGTGAGTCCGGGGGGGACAACACTGAAGCTTTCTTT. Protein: CAISESGGDNTEAFF.

This CDR3 is CASSLNGQGFNEQYF. As DNA, the CDR3 is TGTGCCAGCAGCTTAAATGGGCAGGGGTTCAACGAGCAGTACTTC. This chain links TRBV7-2 with TRBJ2-5, with a possible D match to TRBD1 (6 bases). The tail of the sequence fits TRBJ2-7 better, so the J call may be wrong. Per germline, CDR1 SGHTA and CDR2 FQGNSA. The length of the CDR3 is 15 residues.

The sample holds a few counts of this clone. The chain uses TRBV28 and TRBJ2-7; 7 bases agree with TRBD1. Per germline, CDR1 MDHEN and CDR2 SYDVKM. There are 17 residues in the CDR3. Losses at the gene ends were 5 bases for V and 1 base for J; bases not matched to a gene: 14. The CDR3 sequence: CASSRPGKGAFSYEQYF. The CDR3 region has the DNA TGTGCCAGCAGTCGGCCAGGCAAGGGGGCCTTTTCCTACGAGCAGTACTTC.

This clone has just one count. The V gene is TRBV7-6, the J gene TRBJ1-6; D not certain. V dropped 5 bases and J dropped 5 bases, with 16 bases sitting between them. The CDR3 runs 16 residues. Per germline, CDR1 SGHVS and CDR2 FNYEAQ. CDR3 amino acids: CASSPRPGLNNSPLHF. The CDR3 DNA is TGTGCCAGCAGCCCCAGACCCGGGCTAAATAATTCACCCCTCCACTTT. Combining the CDR3 with reference TRBV7-6 and TRBJ1-6 gives the whole variable domain GAGVSQSPRYKVTKRGQDVALRCDPISGHVSLYWYRQALGQGPEFLTYFNYEAQQDKSGLPNDRFSAERPEGSISTLTIQRTEQRDSAMYRCASSPRPGLNNSPLHFGNGTRLTVT.

The chain employs TRBV18 and TRBJ1-4, with D possibly being TRBD1 (6 bases). CDR1 is KGHSH, CDR2 LQKENI, per germline. The CDR3 sequence is 15 residues long. V was trimmed by 3 bases and J by 1 base, leaving 9 bases between them. CDR3 sequence (DNA): TGTGCCAGCTCACCCCCCAGGGGAACTAATGAAAAACTGTTTTTT. It codes for CASSPPRGTNEKLFF.

This CDR3 is CATSRDNPRDEQYF. CDR3 nucleotide sequence: TGTGCCACCAGCAGAGATAACCCTCGGGACGAGCAGTACTTC. This chain connects TRBV15 to TRBJ2-7; D gene unclear. The germline V gene has CDR1 LNHNV and CDR2 YYDKDF (reference sequence). This CDR3 contains 14 residues. Trimming stripped 0 bases from V and 5 bases from J, with 11 bases between.